One T cell receptor (beta chain) is described in this entry. Its antigen is as yet unknown. The data originate from a study of T cell responses to AZD1222 COVID-19 vaccine. Study-level information: Samples with a second dose at about 4 or about 12 weeks were pooled together. Study-wide results and limits: The number of AZD1222 recipients seropositive at baseline was only five or six. Clonal diversity was possibly underestimated, and white British individuals and females predominated among donors.

The CDR3 sequence is 16 residues long. With V trimmed by 4 bases and J by 2 bases, 6 bases remained unmatched. Germline V gene sequence: CDR1 MDHEN, CDR2 SYDVKM. Sequencing was performed with immunoSEQ multiplex PCR; in TCRdb, only in-frame clones are kept and a portion is missing. This sample has roughly 150,000 clones; just under 95% occur once, and the top ten carry more than 1.1%. The material sequenced was peripheral blood, taken on day 0 of AZD1222 vaccination. This chain joins TRBV28 and TRBJ1-5; 9 nucleotides line up with TRBD1. This sequence was found in an adult in good health. CDR3 DNA sequence: TGTGCCAGCAGTTCAGTCCGGACAGGGGGCAATCAGCCCCAGCATTTT. This encodes CASSSVRTGGNQPQHF.